This T cell receptor beta chain was captured by sequencing in a study of graft-versus-host responses after intestinal transplantation. As to this clone: Its antigen is as yet unknown.

The method was immunoSEQ multiplex PCR; TCRdb's version includes in-frame clones alone and lacks a portion of them. The table records 100,000 or so clones, about 93% of them present only once. Study-wide results and caveats: Detection of GvH clones occurred in recipient marrow, and some had their first appearance in ileum or blood.

This material consisted of unstimulated CD8+ T cells sorted from spleen or lymph node cells, taken before intestinal transplant. The clonotype originates from a human donor who received an intestinal transplant.

The CDR3 is CASSQGAGGFAKNIQYF. For the CDR3, the DNA is TGCGCCAGCAGCCAAGGAGCGGGGGGTTTCGCCAAAAACATTCAGTACTTC. The J gene is TRBJ2-4, the V gene TRBV4-3; 9 positions agree with TRBD2. CDR3 length: 17 amino acids. Germline V lookup: CDR1 LGHNA, CDR2 YSLEER. With V trimmed by 1 base and J by 1 base, 5 bases remained unmatched.